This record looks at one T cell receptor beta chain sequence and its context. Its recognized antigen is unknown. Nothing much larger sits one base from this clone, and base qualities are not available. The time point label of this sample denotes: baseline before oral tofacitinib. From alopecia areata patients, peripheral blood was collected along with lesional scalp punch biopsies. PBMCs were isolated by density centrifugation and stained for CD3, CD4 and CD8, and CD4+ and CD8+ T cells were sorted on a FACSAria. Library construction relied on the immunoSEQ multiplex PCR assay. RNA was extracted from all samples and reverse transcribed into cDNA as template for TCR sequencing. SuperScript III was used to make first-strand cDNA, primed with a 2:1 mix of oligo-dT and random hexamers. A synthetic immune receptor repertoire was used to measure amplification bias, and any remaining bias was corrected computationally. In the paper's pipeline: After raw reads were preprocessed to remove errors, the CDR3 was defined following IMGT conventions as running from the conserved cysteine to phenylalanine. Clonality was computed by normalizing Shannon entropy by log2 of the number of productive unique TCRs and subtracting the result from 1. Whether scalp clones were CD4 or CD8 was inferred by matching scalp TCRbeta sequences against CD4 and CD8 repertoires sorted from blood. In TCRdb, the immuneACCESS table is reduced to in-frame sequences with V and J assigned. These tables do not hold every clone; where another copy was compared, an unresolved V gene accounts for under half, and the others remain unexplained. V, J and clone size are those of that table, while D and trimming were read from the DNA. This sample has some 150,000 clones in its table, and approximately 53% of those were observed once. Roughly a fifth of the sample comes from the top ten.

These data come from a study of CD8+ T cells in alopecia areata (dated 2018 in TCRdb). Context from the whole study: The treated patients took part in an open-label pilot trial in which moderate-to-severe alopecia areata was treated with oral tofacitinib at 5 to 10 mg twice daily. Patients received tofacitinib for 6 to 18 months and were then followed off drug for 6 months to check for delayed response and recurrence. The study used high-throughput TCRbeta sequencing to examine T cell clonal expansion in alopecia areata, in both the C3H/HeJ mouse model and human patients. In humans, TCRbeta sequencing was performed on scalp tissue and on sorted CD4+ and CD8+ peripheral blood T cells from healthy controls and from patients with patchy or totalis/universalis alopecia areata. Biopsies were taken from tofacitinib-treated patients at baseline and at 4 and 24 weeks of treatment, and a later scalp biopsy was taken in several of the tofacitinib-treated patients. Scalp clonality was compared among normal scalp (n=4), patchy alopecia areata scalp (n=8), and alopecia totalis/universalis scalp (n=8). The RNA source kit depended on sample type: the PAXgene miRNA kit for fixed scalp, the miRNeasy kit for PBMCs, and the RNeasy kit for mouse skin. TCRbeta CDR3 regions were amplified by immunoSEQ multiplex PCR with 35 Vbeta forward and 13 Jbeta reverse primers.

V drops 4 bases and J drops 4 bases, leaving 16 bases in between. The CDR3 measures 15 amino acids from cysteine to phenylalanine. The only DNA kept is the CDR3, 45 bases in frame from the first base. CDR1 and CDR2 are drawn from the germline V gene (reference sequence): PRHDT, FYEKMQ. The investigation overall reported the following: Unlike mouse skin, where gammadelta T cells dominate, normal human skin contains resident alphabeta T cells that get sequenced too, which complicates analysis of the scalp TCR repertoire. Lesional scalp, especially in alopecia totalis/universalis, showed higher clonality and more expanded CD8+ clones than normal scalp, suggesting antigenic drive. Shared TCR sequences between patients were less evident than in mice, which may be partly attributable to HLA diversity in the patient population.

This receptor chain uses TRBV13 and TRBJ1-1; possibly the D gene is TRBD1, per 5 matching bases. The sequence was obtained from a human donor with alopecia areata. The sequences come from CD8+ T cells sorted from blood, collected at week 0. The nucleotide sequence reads TGTGCCAGCAGCTCATACAGTGGGGGAAGCACTGAAGCTTTCTTT. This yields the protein CASSSYSGGSTEAFF.